The clone carrying this T cell receptor beta chain was found a few times. This CDR3 spans 16 amino acids. Germline values: CDR1 MNHEY, CDR2 SMNVEV (reference sequence). V lost 5 bases, J lost 0 bases, and 10 bases stayed unmatched. TCRdb analysed the RT-PCR reads with MiXCR anew, one entry per CDR3 protein. Of about 700,000 distinct CDR3 sequences listed, 12% to 15% were seen once; the top ten hold 3% to 4.5%. This sequence joins TRBV27 and TRBJ2-7; TRBD2 matches at 7 bases. This TCR was recovered from a female donor in good health, serving as a healthy control. Material for sequencing was memory CD4+ T cells from blood. CDR3 bases: TGTGCCAGCAGTATTCATAGCGGGCCAAGCTCCTACGAGCAGTACTTC. This codes for CASSIHSGPSSYEQYF.